These 2 T cell receptor beta chains were sequenced from one sample in a study of T cells after yellow fever vaccination. TCRdb re-called the 5' RACE reads with MiXCR, one entry per CDR3 protein. This sample has 300,000 to 400,000 distinct CDR3 sequences, with around a tenth found just once. The starting material was CD4+ T cells sorted from PBMCs, obtained 45 days after the yellow fever booster vaccination. Receptors were obtained from a man aged 18 to 29 who received the YFV17D yellow fever vaccine.

The chain uses TRBV6-2 or TRBV6-3 and TRBJ2-3; 10 positions match TRBD2. Trimming cost V 2 bases and J 1 base; bases outside gene matches: 3. This CDR3 spans 16 amino acids. Per germline, CDR1 MNHEY and CDR2 SVGEGT. The CDR3: CASSYRGLAGTDTQYF. The CDR3 DNA sequence: TGTGCCAGCAGTTACCGCGGACTAGCGGGCACAGATACGCAGTATTTT.

This clonotype came up a few times. At one end the junction does not follow the germline gene, possibly because of a read error. This chain uses TRBV4-3 with TRBJ2-1; 8 bases fit TRBD2. The CDR3 covers 16 residues. CDR1 and CDR2 from the germline V gene are LGHNA and YSLEER. Here the CDR3 reads CASSQETGRGGGPVVF. CDR3 in DNA: TGCGCCAGCAGCCAAGAGACGGGGAGGGGCGGGGGGCCGGTTGTCTTC.